The 3 T cell receptor beta chains below come from one sample, sequenced in a study of technical replicates of blood from a few donors. Assay used: immunoSEQ multiplex PCR; TCRdb lists only in-frame clones, some missing. The data contain approximately 79,000 clones, roughly nine tenths of them seen just once; the ten biggest clones take up around 0.4%. The specimen was T cells isolated from PBMCs. The receptor source for this set is a human donor in good health.

This chain links TRBV5-5 with TRBJ1-1; TRBD1 agrees at 8 bases. J lost 2 bases, V lost 4 bases, and 7 bases had no gene match. Germline CDR1 SGHKS, CDR2 YYEKEE (reference sequence). The CDR3 is made up of 15 amino acids. Here the CDR3 reads CASSVNTGGNTEAFF. DNA of the CDR3: TGTGCCAGCAGCGTGAATACAGGGGGAAACACTGAAGCTTTCTTT.

The chain is built from TRBV6-5 and TRBJ2-7, with TRBD1 as a possible D gene (6 bases). The V and J ends lost 6 bases and 6 bases respectively, with 15 bases between them. The CDR3 totals 13 residues. Germline CDR1 and CDR2: MNHEY and SVGAGI. The CDR3 here is CASRGRGYSEQYF. CDR3 in DNA: TGTGCCAGCAGAGGCAGGGGATACAGCGAGCAGTACTTC.

The rearrangement uses TRBV27 and TRBJ1-5; D is unresolved. This CDR3 has 15 residues. The germline gives CDR1 MNHEY, CDR2 SMNVEV (reference sequence). The germline V and J ends were trimmed by 5 bases and 0 bases, with 11 bases remaining between them. The CDR3 region is CASSPRTSSNQPQHF. The CDR3 DNA sequence: TGTGCCAGCAGTCCCCGCACTTCTAGCAATCAGCCCCAGCATTTT.